The source of this TCR beta chain is a study of beta chain features in type 1 diabetes. Reverse transcribing all isolated RNA meant expressed TCRB transcripts were sequenced. For naive, central memory and regulatory T cell samples, reads averaged roughly 3.6 million. Assay: immunoSEQ multiplex PCR; the TCRdb copy retains only in-frame clones and omits some. The repertoire has some 150,000 clones, roughly 53% of them found once; the top ten carry 0.42%. As concerns this clone: Its antigen is not known.

Study-wide points: Patients' naive, central memory and regulatory TCRB repertoires appeared more alike than those of healthy donors. Within each of all four CD4+ subsets, Type 1 diabetes patients had TCRB CDR3s that were moderately but significantly shorter.

This CDR3 is built from 16 residues. With V trimmed by 2 bases and J by 0 bases, 6 bases remained unmatched. CDR1 is SGHRS and CDR2 is YFSETQ in the germline V gene. The receptor's source is a young man in good health. The specimen was Tregs from blood. The gene calls are TRBV5-1 and TRBJ2-3, with TRBD1 identical over 7 bases. DNA of the CDR3: TGCGCCAGCAGCTTATGGGACAGAAGAAGCACAGATACGCAGTATTTT. This translates into CASSLWDRRSTDTQYF.